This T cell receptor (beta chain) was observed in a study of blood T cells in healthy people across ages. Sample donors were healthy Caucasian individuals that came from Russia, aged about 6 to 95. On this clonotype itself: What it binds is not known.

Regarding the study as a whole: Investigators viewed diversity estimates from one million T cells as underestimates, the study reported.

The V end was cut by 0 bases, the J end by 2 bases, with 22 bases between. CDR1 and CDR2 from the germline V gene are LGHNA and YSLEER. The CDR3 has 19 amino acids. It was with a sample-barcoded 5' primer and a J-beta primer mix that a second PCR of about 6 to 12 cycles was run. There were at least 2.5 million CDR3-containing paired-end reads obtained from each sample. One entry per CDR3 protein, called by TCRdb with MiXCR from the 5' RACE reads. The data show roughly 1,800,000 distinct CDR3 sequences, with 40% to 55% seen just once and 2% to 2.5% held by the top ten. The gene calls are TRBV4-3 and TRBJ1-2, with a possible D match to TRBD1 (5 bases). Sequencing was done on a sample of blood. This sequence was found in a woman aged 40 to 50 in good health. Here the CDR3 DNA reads TGCGCCAGCAGCCAAGATCTAACAGGTAGTTCCGGGGTCAACTATGGCTACACCTTC. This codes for CASSQDLTGSSGVNYGYTF.